This T cell receptor (beta chain) was sequenced in a study of cytomegalovirus exposure and HLA in healthy donors. The CDR3 runs 15 residues. The germline gives CDR1 SNHLY, CDR2 FYNNEI. The V gene lost 4 bases and the J gene lost 0 bases, with 10 bases spanning the gap. This PCR relied on a set of 60 Vbeta primers and 13 Jbeta primers. Produced via immunoSEQ multiplex PCR; TCRdb's table is partial and in-frame only. This sample carries some 150,000 clones, 75% to 85% of them seen once, and the ten largest clones take approximately 11%. Specimen: PBMCs. This chain links TRBV2 with TRBJ2-1; D gene unclear. This TCR came from a man in his fifties or sixties in good health and CMV-seropositive. The CDR3 bases are TGTGCCAGCAGTGGAAACGGTATCTCCTACAATGAGCAGTTCTTC. Its protein product is CASSGNGISYNEQFF.